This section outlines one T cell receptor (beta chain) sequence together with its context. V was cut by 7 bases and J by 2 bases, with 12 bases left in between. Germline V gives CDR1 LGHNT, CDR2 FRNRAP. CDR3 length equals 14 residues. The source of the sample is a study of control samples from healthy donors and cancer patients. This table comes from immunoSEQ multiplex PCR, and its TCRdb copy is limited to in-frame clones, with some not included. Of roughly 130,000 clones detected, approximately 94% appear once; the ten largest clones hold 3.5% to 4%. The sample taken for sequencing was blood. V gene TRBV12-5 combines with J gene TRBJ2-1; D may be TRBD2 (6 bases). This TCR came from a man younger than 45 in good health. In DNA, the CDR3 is TGTGCTAGTGAGGAGGGCCGGGCCTACAATGAGCAGTTCTTC. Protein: CASEEGRAYNEQFF.